The 20 T cell receptor beta chains presented below share a single source sample, sequenced in a study of T cell responses to AZD1222 COVID-19 vaccine. This table comes from immunoSEQ multiplex PCR, and its TCRdb copy is limited to in-frame clones, with some not included. The profile shows around 180,000 clones, approximately 90% of them singletons. This specimen consisted of peripheral blood, obtained on day 0 of AZD1222 vaccination. These TCRs come from an adult in good health.

This chain uses TRBV6-2 or TRBV6-3 with TRBJ2-5; TRBD2 agrees at 7 bases. Unmatched junction bases numbered 10, after V lost 2 bases and J lost 1 base. In germline, CDR1 is MNHEY, CDR2 SVGEGT. This CDR3 region has 17 residues. The CDR3 region is CASSYGGPSGLQETQYF. In DNA form, the CDR3 reads TGTGCCAGCAGTTACGGAGGGCCTAGCGGCCTCCAAGAGACCCAGTACTTC.

The chain is built from TRBV6-5 and TRBJ1-2; D ambiguous. CDR3 length: 11 residues. V was cut by 2 bases and J by 8 bases, with 6 bases left in between. Germline CDR1 and CDR2: MNHEY and SVGAGI. The CDR3 DNA sequence: TGTGCCAGCAGTTACGATGGGGGCTACACCTTC. It specifies CASSYDGGYTF.

The genes are TRBV7-3 and TRBJ2-7; 11 nucleotides line up with TRBD1. Germline CDR1 is SGHTA and CDR2 is FQGTGA. J lost 3 bases, V lost 5 bases, and 6 bases had no gene match. This CDR3 comprises 15 residues. The CDR3 coding sequence is TGTGCCAGCAGCCCCGGGACAGGGGGAAACTACGAGCAGTACTTC. Translating gives CASSPGTGGNYEQYF.

The chain carries TRBV7-9 and TRBJ2-4; D may correspond to TRBD1 or TRBD2 (5 bases each). Germline values: CDR1 SEHNR, CDR2 FQNEAQ (reference sequence). This CDR3 has 12 amino acids. CDR3 in amino acids: CGGGQGKNIQYF. CDR3 sequence (DNA): TGTGGCGGAGGACAAGGAAAAAACATTCAGTACTTC.

This clone has more than one count but fewer than ten. V usage is TRBV14 and J usage is TRBJ1-5; D gene unclear. From germline, CDR1 is SGHDN and CDR2 FVKESK. This CDR3 has 13 amino acids. The ends were cut back, 3 bases at V and 2 bases at J, with 5 bases in the middle. In nucleotides, the CDR3 is TGTGCCAGCAGCCAGAGGGGCAATCAGCCCCAGCATTTT. Encoded protein: CASSQRGNQPQHF.

V gene TRBV5-4 combines with J gene TRBJ2-2; a possible D gene is TRBD2 (6 bases). This CDR3 contains 15 residues. Per germline, CDR1 SGHNT and CDR2 YYREEE (reference sequence). V was clipped by 1 base and J by 3 bases, with 10 bases between them. CDR3 loop: CASSLFSGHTGELFF. CDR3 coding DNA: TGTGCCAGCAGCTTGTTTAGCGGTCACACCGGGGAGCTGTTTTTT.

This clone was seen more than once but under ten times. The chain links TRBV6-5 to TRBJ2-3; D gene uncertain. Germline loops: CDR1 MNHEY, CDR2 SVGAGI. The germline V and J ends were trimmed by 7 bases and 6 bases, with 11 bases remaining between them. The CDR3 has 12 residues. The CDR3 DNA reads TGTGCCAGCAACCCTTGGGCGGATACGCAGTATTTT. This translates into CASNPWADTQYF.

The rearrangement links TRBV11-1 to TRBJ2-3, with 10 bases that match TRBD2. CDR1 is SGHAT, CDR2 FQDESV, per germline (reference sequence). Trimming cost V 5 bases and J 2 bases; bases outside gene matches: 7. CDR3 length: 16 amino acids. The chain's CDR3 is CASSPLAGGLTDTQYF. The CDR3 nucleotides read TGTGCCAGCAGCCCGTTAGCGGGGGGCCTCACAGATACGCAGTATTTT.

V and J are TRBV5-1 and TRBJ2-1; D perhaps matches TRBD2 (5 bases). The CDR3 is 16 residues long. Germline CDR1 reads SGHRS; CDR2 reads YFSETQ. Trimming cost V 3 bases and J 0 bases, with 13 bases left between them. CDR3 DNA: TGCGCCAGCAGCTCATTAGGGAGTGGCTCCTACAATGAGCAGTTCTTC. Protein: CASSSLGSGSYNEQFF.

This sequence joins TRBV11-2 and TRBJ1-2, with 7 bases that match TRBD1. The length of the CDR3 is 16 residues. Germline-derived CDR1 and CDR2 are SGHAT and FQNNGV. After removal of 4 bases from V and 8 bases from J, the junction contained 16 bases not matched to a gene. The DNA of the CDR3 is TGTGCCAGCAGCTCACTCGAAGACAGGGAGAGAAAGGGCTACACCTTC. Translation: CASSSLEDRERKGYTF.

The chain carries TRBV5-6 and TRBJ2-7, with D unclear. The CDR3 length is 14 residues. Trimming removed 1 base at V and 4 bases at J, with 12 bases between. Germline V gene lookup returns CDR1 SGHDT and CDR2 YYEEEE. The CDR3 is CASSLWRRSYEQYF. The CDR3 DNA sequence: TGTGCCAGCAGCTTGTGGCGTCGAAGTTACGAGCAGTACTTC.

V gene TRBV19 combines with J gene TRBJ1-1; 7 nucleotides align to TRBD1. CDR3 length equals 14 residues. Germline CDR1 and CDR2: LNHDA and SQIVND (reference sequence). V was pared by 5 bases and J by 1 base, with 4 bases of the junction left unmatched. CDR3 loop: CASSSGQRNTEAFF. The CDR3 bases are TGTGCCAGTAGTTCGGGACAGCGGAACACTGAAGCTTTCTTT.

This clone was detected only once. The J gene is TRBJ1-4, the V gene TRBV5-4; 8 positions match TRBD1. Germline CDR1 is SGHNT and CDR2 is YYREEE (reference sequence). The V gene end was trimmed by 0 bases and the J gene end by 6 bases; junction bases not matched to a gene: 7. This CDR3 is 16 amino acids long. In DNA form, the CDR3 reads TGTGCCAGCAGCTTGGGAGCAGGGGGCGGGGATGAAAAACTGTTTTTT. As protein: CASSLGAGGGDEKLFF.

The V and J genes are TRBV24-1 and TRBJ2-1; TRBD1 matches 8 bases. After removal of 2 bases from V and 0 bases from J, the junction contained 5 bases not matched to a gene. Germline V gene data show CDR1 as KGHDR and CDR2 as SFDVKD. The CDR3 length is 17 residues. The CDR3 nucleotides are TGTGCCACCAGTGATTCCCAGGGGGCCAACTCCTACAATGAGCAGTTCTTC. This translates into CATSDSQGANSYNEQFF.

The chain carries TRBV7-9 and TRBJ1-4, with D hard to call. This CDR3 has 15 amino acids. Trimming shortened V by 2 bases and J by 2 bases, and 9 bases separated the two germline ends. Germline CDR1 is SEHNR and CDR2 is FQNEAQ (reference sequence). Here the CDR3 reads CASSLRLGTNEKLFF. The CDR3 DNA reads TGTGCCAGCAGCTTACGTCTGGGCACTAATGAAAAACTGTTTTTT.

The chain is built from TRBV5-4 and TRBJ2-1; D is ambiguous. V was pared by 0 bases and J by 6 bases, with 4 bases between. Germline CDR1 and CDR2: SGHNT and YYREEE (reference sequence). CDR3 length: 12 amino acids. The CDR3 is CASSLVPNEQFF. CDR3 coding DNA: TGTGCCAGCAGCTTGGTTCCCAATGAGCAGTTCTTC.

The rearrangement joins TRBV18 to TRBJ2-3; 11 bases are a match to TRBD1. The CDR3 covers 15 residues. J lost 6 bases, V lost 3 bases, and 5 bases had no gene match. Germline-derived CDR1 and CDR2 are KGHSH and LQKENI. The CDR3 DNA sequence: TGTGCCAGCTCACCCGGACAGGGGGCAGGGGATACGCAGTATTTT. Translation: CASSPGQGAGDTQYF. The complete variable domain, with remaining parts taken from reference TRBV18 and TRBJ2-3, reads NAGVMQNPRHLVRRRGQEARLRCSPMKGHSHVYWYRQLPEEGLKFMVYLQKENIIDESGMPKERFSAEFPKEGPSILRIQQVVRGDSAAYFCASSPGQGAGDTQYFGPGTRLTVL.

The gene calls are TRBV2 and TRBJ2-4; D is uncertain. The CDR3 consists of 18 residues. V lost 6 bases, J lost 0 bases, and 21 bases lay in between. Germline CDR1 SNHLY, CDR2 FYNNEI. The CDR3 coding sequence is TGTGCCAGCAGACCTACGGCCCTTTCGACCCAAGCCAAAAACATTCAGTACTTC. It translates to CASRPTALSTQAKNIQYF. The entire variable domain, with the rest obtained from reference TRBV2 and TRBJ2-4, is as follows: EPEVTQTPSHQVTQMGQEVILRCVPISNHLYFYWYRQILGQKVEFLVSFYNNEISEKSEIFDDQFSVERPDGSNFTLKIRSTKLEDSAMYFCASRPTALSTQAKNIQYFGAGTRLSVL.

This clone was seen just once. The CDR3 sequence is CASSQPQGNLYEQYF. CDR3 in DNA: TGTGCCAGCAGTCAACCTCAGGGGAATCTCTACGAGCAGTACTTC. The gene calls are TRBV6-6 and TRBJ2-7, with D maybe TRBD1 (6 bases). This CDR3 comprises 15 residues. Trimming removed 5 bases at V and 3 bases at J, with 17 bases between. Germline V lookup: CDR1 MNHNY, CDR2 SVGAGI (reference sequence).

This chain connects TRBV7-6 to TRBJ2-7, with a possible D match to TRBD1 (6 bases). With 1 base removed from V and 11 bases from J, the gap between germline ends came to 15 bases. Germline V gene sequence: CDR1 SGHVS, CDR2 FNYEAQ. CDR3 size: 13 residues. The CDR3 here is CASSLGGTGLKYF. DNA for the CDR3: TGTGCCAGCAGCTTAGGCGGCACAGGGCTAAAGTACTTC.